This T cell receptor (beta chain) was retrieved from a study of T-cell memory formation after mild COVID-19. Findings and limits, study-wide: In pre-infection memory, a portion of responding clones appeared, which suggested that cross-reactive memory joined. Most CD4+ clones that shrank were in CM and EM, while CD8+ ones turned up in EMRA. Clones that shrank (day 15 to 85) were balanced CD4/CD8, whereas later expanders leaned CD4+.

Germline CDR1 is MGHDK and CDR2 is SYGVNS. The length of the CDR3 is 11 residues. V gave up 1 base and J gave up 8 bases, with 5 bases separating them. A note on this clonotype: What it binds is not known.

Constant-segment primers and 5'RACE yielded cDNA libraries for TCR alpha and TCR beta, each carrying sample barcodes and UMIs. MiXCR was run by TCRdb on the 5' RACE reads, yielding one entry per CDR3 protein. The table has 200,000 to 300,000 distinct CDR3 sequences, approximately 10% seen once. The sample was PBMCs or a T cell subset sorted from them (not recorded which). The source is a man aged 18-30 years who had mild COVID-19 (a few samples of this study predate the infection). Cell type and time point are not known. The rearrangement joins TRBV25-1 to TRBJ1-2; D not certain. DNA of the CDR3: TGTGCCAGCAGTGAATTCTGGGGCTACACCTTC. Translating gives CASSEFWGYTF.